A selection of T cell receptor beta chains follows, all from one sample in a study of blood T cell repertoires in COVID-19. Sequenced by immunoSEQ multiplex PCR; TCRdb stores in-frame clones only, minus some. The sample shows some 430,000 clones, about 92% of them seen only once. Sequencing was carried out using PBMCs or T cells enriched from blood (not recorded which). These receptors came from a young man who had recovered from COVID-19. Both conserved end residues are part of each CDR3. The D gene is left open where the match is weak. Clone size is shown for a subset of rows, as once, few, many or a class of expanded clone.

J	V	size	D	CDR3	DNA
TRBJ2-7	TRBV11-3	NA	TRBD1	CASSLGTAAGEQYF	TGTGCCAGCAGCTTGGGGACAGCGGCCGGCGAGCAGTACTTC
TRBJ2-1	TRBV5-4	NA	TRBD2	CASSLVLAGMYNEQFF	TGTGCCAGCAGCTTGGTTCTAGCGGGAATGTACAATGAGCAGTTCTTC
TRBJ1-2	TRBV9	once	TRBD1	CASSGAGGGGYTF	TGTGCCAGCAGCGGAGCAGGGGGAGGTGGCTACACCTTC
TRBJ2-3	TRBV3-1/TRBV3-2	NA	TRBD2	CASSQDRSGGAGDTQYF	TGTGCCAGCAGCCAAGATCGGAGCGGGGGGGCCGGAGATACGCAGTATTTT
TRBJ1-1	TRBV11-3	NA	NA	CASSRTVEAFF	TGTGCCAGCAGTCGGACAGTTGAAGCTTTCTTT
TRBJ1-2	TRBV20-1	NA	NA	CSATEGVLNYGYTF	TGCAGTGCTACTGAAGGGGTTCTTAACTATGGCTACACCTTC
TRBJ1-6	TRBV28	NA	NA	CASSSYPSGDNGSPLHF	TGTGCCAGCAGCTCTTACCCATCAGGGGATAACGGTTCACCCCTCCACTTT
TRBJ2-7	TRBV23-1	NA	TRBD1	CASSQSSGGALSSYEQYF	TGCGCCAGCAGTCAATCGTCAGGGGGCGCATTAAGTTCCTACGAGCAGTACTTC
TRBJ2-2	TRBV6-2/TRBV6-3	NA	TRBD2	CASSRSGVGGELFF	TGTGCCAGCAGTCGGAGCGGGGTTGGCGGGGAGCTGTTTTTT
TRBJ2-5	TRBV11-2	NA	NA	CASSFIQWSGETQYF	TGTGCCAGCAGCTTCATTCAGTGGTCGGGGGAGACCCAGTACTTC
TRBJ2-2	TRBV10-3	NA	TRBD2	CAISRLAGTGELFF	TGTGCCATCAGCCGACTAGCGGGAACCGGGGAGCTGTTTTTT
TRBJ2-6	TRBV7-9	NA	TRBD1	CASSLGTGFDFSGANVLTF	TGTGCCAGCAGCTTAGGGACAGGGTTCGATTTCTCTGGGGCCAACGTCCTGACTTTC
TRBJ2-3	TRBV19	NA	TRBD1	CASSISTGGGTDTQYF	TGTGCCAGTAGTATTTCCACAGGGGGCGGCACAGATACGCAGTATTTT
TRBJ1-2	TRBV12-3/TRBV12-4	NA	NA	CASRSGQDYGYTF	TGTGCCAGCAGATCGGGACAAGACTATGGCTACACCTTC
TRBJ2-1	TRBV24-1	once	NA	CATSDGGGEQFF	TGTGCCACCAGTGATGGGGGCGGTGAGCAGTTCTTC
TRBJ1-3	TRBV7-3	NA	NA	CASSLNDRPGATIYF	TGTGCCAGCAGCTTAAATGACAGGCCCGGAGCCACCATATATTTT
TRBJ1-3	TRBV4-1	NA	NA	CASSQEDSYGNTIYF	TGCGCCAGCAGCCAAGAAGACAGCTACGGAAACACCATATATTTT
TRBJ1-6	TRBV11-3	NA	NA	CASRRSNSPLHF	TGTGCCAGCAGACGTAGTAATTCACCCCTCCACTTT
TRBJ2-7	TRBV4-1	NA	TRBD2	CASSQRTSGYEQYF	TGCGCCAGCAGCCAACGGACTAGCGGCTACGAGCAGTACTTC
TRBJ2-3	TRBV6-4	NA	NA	CASSRTAGGTDTQYF	TGTGCCAGCTCCCGGACTGCCGGGGGCACAGATACGCAGTATTTT